The text below deals with one TCR beta chain. What it binds is unknown. These data belong to a study of cytomegalovirus exposure and HLA in healthy donors. It was with 60 Vbeta and 13 Jbeta primers that the PCR ran. Assay: immunoSEQ multiplex PCR; the TCRdb copy retains only in-frame clones and omits some. This sample has around 110,000 clones, with roughly 80% found just once. Overall study results and limits: The authors later linked a missense DCLRE1C variant to TCR beta V- and J-gene trimming. The authors considered a cluster of highly shared sequence variants likely to be a sequencing artifact.

Sequences were obtained from PBMCs. The clonotype originates from a man under 40 in good health and CMV-seropositive.

The CDR3 sequence: CASSERVTGVFEETQYF. CDR3 nucleotide sequence: TGTGCCAGCAGTGAAAGGGTTACAGGGGTGTTCGAAGAGACCCAGTACTTC. The J gene is TRBJ2-5, the V gene TRBV6-1; 7 nucleotides line up with TRBD1. V gave up 2 bases and J gave up 3 bases; unmatched junction bases: 12. Germline-derived CDR1 and CDR2 are MNHNS and SASEGT. The CDR3 contains 17 residues.